Listed here are 21 T cell receptor beta chains from one sample, sequenced in a study of cytomegalovirus exposure and HLA in healthy donors. Use of 60 Vbeta and 13 Jbeta primers characterized the PCR. Assay used: immunoSEQ multiplex PCR; TCRdb lists only in-frame clones, some missing. The table records about 190,000 clones, roughly 70% of them present only once. The source material was PBMCs. These receptors were collected from a woman under 40 in good health and CMV-seronegative.

The rearrangement links TRBV29-1 to TRBJ2-7; possible D gene TRBD1, 6 bases. Between the trimmed V and J ends, which lost 8 bases and 3 bases, there was a span of 17 bases. The CDR3 consists of 13 residues. Germline CDR1 and CDR2: SQVTM and ANQGSEA. Here the CDR3 reads CSYIRGLGYEQYF. The CDR3 DNA follows: TGCAGCTACATAAGGGGGTTAGGCTACGAGCAGTACTTC.

The rearrangement uses TRBV5-8 and TRBJ2-3; 14 nucleotides match TRBD2. The CDR3 totals 16 residues. Per the germline V gene, CDR1 is SGHTS and CDR2 is YDEGEE. Trimming removed 4 bases from V and 5 bases from J; junction bases left unmatched: 6. In DNA form, the CDR3 reads TGTGCCAGCAGCCGGGGACTAGCGGGAGTAATAGATACGCAGTATTTT. Amino acid sequence: CASSRGLAGVIDTQYF.

The rearrangement uses TRBV9 and TRBJ1-6; D uncertain. V dropped 4 bases and J dropped 1 base, with 9 bases sitting between them. Germline CDR1 and CDR2: SGDLS and YYNGEE. The CDR3 is made up of 15 amino acids. The CDR3 sequence is CASSTGFSYNSPLHF. The CDR3 region has the DNA TGTGCCAGCAGCACCGGGTTTTCCTATAATTCACCCCTCCACTTT.

The chain recombines TRBV7-3 with TRBJ2-1; 10 positions match TRBD1. V lost 7 bases, J lost 7 bases, and 13 bases stayed unmatched. Germline V gives CDR1 SGHTA, CDR2 FQGTGA. The CDR3 has 16 amino acids. This CDR3 reads CASTRGGTGVYNEQFF. The CDR3 bases are TGTGCCAGCACCCGGGGGGGGACAGGGGTTTATAATGAGCAGTTCTTC.

The chain links TRBV4-1 to TRBJ1-2, with 9 positions matching TRBD1. After removal of 4 bases from V and 4 bases from J, the junction contained 7 bases not matched to a gene. CDR1 is MGHRA, CDR2 YSYEKL, per germline. The CDR3 has 15 amino acids. In DNA, the CDR3 is TGCGCCAGCAGCCCGTACGGACAGGGGACCTATGGCTACACCTTC. Amino acids: CASSPYGQGTYGYTF.

CDR3 in amino acids: CASHQGNTDTQYF. CDR3 sequence (DNA): TGTGCCAGCCACCAGGGAAACACAGATACGCAGTATTTT. The rearrangement joins TRBV6-5 to TRBJ2-3; D is perhaps TRBD1 (5 bases). Germline CDR1 reads MNHEY; CDR2 reads SVGAGI. This CDR3 region has 13 residues. Between the trimmed V and J ends, which lost 8 bases and 2 bases, there was a span of 11 bases.

This clone has only a few counts. The chain employs TRBV27 and TRBJ1-5; 10 bases agree with TRBD1. The CDR3 runs to 15 residues. After removal of 4 bases from V and 6 bases from J, the junction contained 6 bases not matched to a gene. CDR1 and CDR2 (germline): MNHEY, SMNVEV (reference sequence). CDR3: CASSSRTGGTQPQHF. DNA for the CDR3: TGTGCCAGCAGTTCCAGGACAGGGGGGACTCAGCCCCAGCATTTT.

This CDR3 is CSAKSTGKVYEQYF. The CDR3 DNA sequence: TGCAGCGCAAAATCGACTGGAAAGGTCTACGAGCAGTACTTC. J is TRBJ2-7 and V is TRBV29-1; no firm D call. Germline V lookup: CDR1 SQVTM, CDR2 ANQGSEA. Trimming shortened V by 7 bases and J by 3 bases, and 19 bases separated the two germline ends. This CDR3 region has 14 residues.

CDR3 in DNA: TGCGCCAGCAGCCACTTAGCGGGAGGGCCCTACGAGCAGTACTTC. Amino acids: CASSHLAGGPYEQYF. This rearrangement joins TRBV4-1 to TRBJ2-7, with TRBD2 matching over 11 bases. Germline loops: CDR1 MGHRA, CDR2 YSYEKL. Trimming cost V 3 bases and J 2 bases; bases outside gene matches: 3. The length of the CDR3 is 15 residues.

A few counts support this clone. The rearrangement uses TRBV19 and TRBJ2-2; 11 positions agree with TRBD2. Germline CDR1 and CDR2: LNHDA and SQIVND (reference sequence). Trimming at V came to 7 bases and at J to 3 bases, leaving 7 bases not matched to a gene. The CDR3 runs to 16 residues. The CDR3 DNA sequence: TGTGCCAGTAAGGGACTAGCGGCCTTTGACACCGGGGAGCTGTTTTTT. Protein: CASKGLAAFDTGELFF. The complete variable domain, with remaining parts taken from reference TRBV19 and TRBJ2-2, reads DGGITQSPKYLFRKEGQNVTLSCEQNLNHDAMYWYRQDPGQGLRLIYYSQIVNDFQKGDIAEGYSVSREKKESFPLTVTSAQKNPTAFYLCASKGLAAFDTGELFFGEGSRLTVL.

This chain uses TRBV27 with TRBJ2-7; 11 bases are shared with TRBD2. The junction had 1 base not matched to a gene; V was cut back by 2 bases and J by 1 base. This CDR3 region has 15 residues. Germline CDR1 and CDR2: MNHEY and SMNVEV (reference sequence). The DNA for the CDR3 is TGTGCCAGCAGTTTAACTAGCGGGGGTTCCTACGAGCAGTACTTC. Translated, it gives CASSLTSGGSYEQYF.

The V gene is TRBV11-2, the J gene TRBJ2-7, with D possibly being TRBD1 (6 bases). V lost 5 bases and J 2 bases, leaving 16 bases between the germline ends. This CDR3 is 15 amino acids long. Germline CDR1 SGHAT, CDR2 FQNNGV. CDR3 protein: CASSPRQVQAYEQYF. CDR3 bases: TGTGCCAGCAGCCCTCGACAGGTCCAAGCCTACGAGCAGTACTTC.

In its sample, this clone was seen a few times. Written as DNA, the CDR3 is TGTGCCAGCAGTGACTCCTCTAGCGGCGACTTGGGTGAGCAGTTCTTC. Protein product: CASSDSSSGDLGEQFF. V is TRBV6-4 and J is TRBJ2-1; 7 bases are a match to TRBD2. CDR3 length equals 16 residues. CDR1 is MRHNA, CDR2 SNTAGT, per germline. Losses at the gene ends were 0 bases for V and 9 bases for J; bases not matched to a gene: 11.

The V call is TRBV7-7, the J call TRBJ2-7, with TRBD1 identical over 10 bases. CDR1 is SSHAT and CDR2 is FNYEAQ in the germline V gene (reference sequence). V dropped 1 base and J dropped 3; count of bases not matched to a gene: 6. This CDR3 is 16 amino acids long. For the CDR3, the DNA is TGTGCCAGCAGCTTAGGACAGGGACAGGGGCTCTACGAGCAGTACTTC. Translated, it gives CASSLGQGQGLYEQYF.

This clone was recorded once. The chain carries TRBV6-5 and TRBJ1-1; TRBD1 matches 8 bases. Germline CDR1 reads MNHEY; CDR2 reads SVGAGI. The CDR3 loop spans 13 amino acids. Trimming removed 6 bases from V and 4 bases from J; junction bases left unmatched: 4. Here the CDR3 reads CASSTDRGTEAFF. DNA for the CDR3: TGTGCCAGCAGCACCGACAGGGGCACTGAAGCTTTCTTT.

The rearrangement uses TRBV10-3 and TRBJ2-5, with 9 bases that match TRBD1. After removal of 1 base from V and 2 bases from J, the junction contained 2 bases not matched to a gene. CDR3 size: 15 residues. Germline V CDR1 and CDR2: ENHRY, SYGVKD. The CDR3 protein is CAISEWDRVQETQYF. Written as DNA, the CDR3 is TGTGCCATCAGTGAGTGGGACAGGGTACAAGAGACCCAGTACTTC.

V usage is TRBV7-3 and J usage is TRBJ2-1; 7 bases map to TRBD1. J lost 8 bases, V lost 2 bases, and 6 bases had no gene match. Germline-derived CDR1 and CDR2 are SGHTA and FQGTGA. The CDR3 is 14 residues long. The CDR3 DNA reads TGTGCCAGCAGCTTATCAGGGGGTGAGGATGAGCAGTTCTTC. Translation gives CASSLSGGEDEQFF.

This clone was seen only once. The chain carries TRBV19 and TRBJ2-1; 8 nucleotides match TRBD1. CDR3 length equals 13 residues. CDR1 and CDR2 (germline): LNHDA, SQIVND (reference sequence). The junction had 9 bases not matched to a gene; V was cut back by 9 bases and J by 8 bases. In nucleotides, the CDR3 is TGTGCCAGCCACAACAGGGGGTTTCATGAGCAGTTCTTC. It codes for CASHNRGFHEQFF.

The CDR3 coding sequence is TGTGCCAGCCAAATTTGGGCGTCTGAGACCCAGTACTTC. It translates to CASQIWASETQYF. The chain carries TRBV7-2 and TRBJ2-5; D unclear. The CDR3 totals 13 residues. The germline CDR1 and CDR2 sequences are SGHTA and FQGNSA. V gave up 8 bases and J gave up 5 bases, with 15 bases separating them.

The V gene is TRBV9, the J gene TRBJ1-1; TRBD1 matches 8 bases. Germline-derived CDR1 and CDR2 are SGDLS and YYNGEE. The CDR3 runs to 14 residues. V was pared by 0 bases and J by 6 bases, with 4 bases of the junction left unmatched. Here the CDR3 reads CASSVDGTGSEAFF. The CDR3 bases are TGTGCCAGCAGCGTAGATGGGACAGGATCTGAAGCTTTCTTT.

The chain carries TRBV5-6 and TRBJ1-5, with 7 bases that match TRBD1. This CDR3 region has 16 residues. V shed 0 bases and J 5 bases; nucleotides not matched to a gene: 8. CDR1 and CDR2 from the germline V gene are SGHDT and YYEEEE. The CDR3 DNA reads as TGTGCCAGCAGCTTGGGTACAGGGGAGGTCCATCAGCCCCAGCATTTT. The encoded protein is CASSLGTGEVHQPQHF.